This record covers a single T cell receptor beta chain. This sample stems from a study of blood T cell repertoires in COVID-19. Study details: T cells, B-cell-depleted T cells, or PBMCs supplied cDNA or gDNA.

The data were produced by immunoSEQ multiplex PCR, yet TCRdb's version contains in-frame clones alone and is incomplete. The data show some 190,000 clones, 88% seen once. Germline CDR1 reads GTSNPN; CDR2 reads SVGIG (reference sequence). CDR3 length: 16 residues. The J segment lost 7 bases and the V segment lost 5 bases, leaving 16 bases of the junction unmatched. The sample comprised peripheral blood. The V and J genes are TRBV30 and TRBJ2-2, with 7 bases aligning to TRBD2. The receptor was derived from a human donor in a cohort sampled during active COVID-19. CDR3 loop: CAWSGGGRGHIGELFF. As DNA, the CDR3 is TGTGCCTGGTCTGGGGGGGGGAGGGGTCATATCGGGGAGCTGTTTTTT.